This T cell receptor (beta chain) was found in a study of blood T cell repertoires in COVID-19 (TCRdb year 2020). For the study in its entirety: The collaborator samples originated in the United States, Italy and Spain and spanned the acute and convalescent phases of COVID-19. The prospective study material was composed of cDNA or gDNA derived from T cells, B-cell-depleted T cells, or PBMCs. Deeply sampled blood TCRbeta repertoires from subjects exposed to, actively infected with, or recovered from COVID-19 were included in the dataset. The repertoires were released in a freely available public database intended as a resource for research on the immune response to SARS-CoV-2. The samples were drawn from the first 160 participants of the ongoing ImmuneRACE study and from 1,254 subjects provided by 6 global collaborators. Sample metadata almost always included a de-identified subject ID, COVID-19 status, age in years and sex. HLA class I and class II types, where available, came from metadata supplied by the sample provider rather than from assay-based typing.

Including cysteine and phenylalanine, the CDR3 has 15 amino acids. Just CDR3 DNA is preserved here, 45 bases in frame from base 1. Trimming removed 5 bases from V and 0 bases from J; the gene matches leave 4 bases unexplained. Reading the germline V gene gives CDR1 MGHRA and CDR2 YSYEKL. Overall study outcomes, separate from this receptor: The amount of clinical and demographic metadata varied by source and participant and was provided uncurated.

The immunoSEQ Assay, a bias-controlled multiplex PCR, was used to amplify TCRbeta CDR3 regions from genomic DNA. The published analysis was carried out like this. Within the assay, amplification of reference gene primers was used to estimate how many nucleated cells each sample contained. To quantify the absolute abundance of each unique TCRbeta CDR3 rearrangement, sequence reads were collapsed and filtered. For each sample, productive Simpson clonality was calculated as the square root of Simpson's diversity index across productive rearrangements. The table was pulled from immuneACCESS by TCRdb, which kept in-frame rearrangements only. Such tables lose some clones; where checked, under half of the loss comes from unresolved V genes, and the rest has no known cause. The V and J calls and clone size are taken from that table; D and trimming were inferred from the DNA. Here the sample has 200,000 or so clones; around 83% occur a single time. About 12% of the sample is taken by the ten largest.

Collaborating institutions collected whole blood in K2EDTA tubes following their own protocols. Collaborator samples were shipped for TCRbeta analysis as frozen whole blood, isolated PBMCs, or DNA extracted from either sample type. About this clone itself: It lacks a known antigen. Base-call qualities are not available, and no considerably larger clone is one nucleotide away.

The TCR was taken from a human donor in a cohort sampled during active COVID-19. Material for sequencing was peripheral blood. The rearranged chain carries TRBV4-1 and TRBJ2-7, with 10 junctional bases fitting TRBD2. The CDR3 here reads CASSALAGSSYEQYF. The DNA sequence is TGCGCCAGCAGCGCACTAGCGGGGAGCTCCTACGAGCAGTACTTC.